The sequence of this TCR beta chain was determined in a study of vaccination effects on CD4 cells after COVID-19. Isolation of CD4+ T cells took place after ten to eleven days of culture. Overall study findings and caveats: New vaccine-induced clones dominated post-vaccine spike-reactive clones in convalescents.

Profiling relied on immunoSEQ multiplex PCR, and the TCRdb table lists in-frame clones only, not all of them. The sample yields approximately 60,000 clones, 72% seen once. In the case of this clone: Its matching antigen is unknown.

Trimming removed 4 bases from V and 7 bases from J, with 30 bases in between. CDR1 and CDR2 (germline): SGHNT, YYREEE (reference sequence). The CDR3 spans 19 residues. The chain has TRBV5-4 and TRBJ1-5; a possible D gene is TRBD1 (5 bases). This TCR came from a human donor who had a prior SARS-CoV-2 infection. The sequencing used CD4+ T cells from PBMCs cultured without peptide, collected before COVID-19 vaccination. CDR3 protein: CASSPGLPGLTMGVQPQHF. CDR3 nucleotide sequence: TGTGCCAGCAGCCCGGGGTTACCGGGACTGACTATGGGGGTACAGCCCCAGCATTTT.